These 28 T cell receptor beta chains were all obtained from the same sample, sequenced in a study of shared clonotypes between healthy human individuals. Only in-frame clones appear in the TCRdb table, and some are missing; sequencing was by immunoSEQ multiplex PCR. The sample lists roughly 1,100,000 clones, around four fifths seen once, with about 1.5% in the top ten. The sequenced sample consisted of memory CD4+ T cells sorted from blood. As for subset: CD45RA-negative fraction. Source of these receptors: a man between 18 and 29 years old in good health.

Regarding this clone: Other DNA sequences from this sample encode an identical CDR3 as well. The J gene is TRBJ1-2, the V gene TRBV6-6, with 8 bases that match TRBD1. This CDR3 is 15 amino acids long. CDR1 and CDR2 (germline): MNHNY, SVGAGI (reference sequence). V trimming: 5 bases; J trimming: 2 bases; junction bases outside the gene matches: 7. The DNA of the CDR3 is TGTGCCAGCAGTCGAGGACAGGGAGGGAACTATGGCTACACCTTC. This encodes CASSRGQGGNYGYTF.

The rearrangement joins TRBV13 to TRBJ2-7, with TRBD2 matching 11 bases. The CDR3 totals 16 residues. The junction had 11 bases not matched to a gene; V was cut back by 3 bases and J by 7 bases. Germline loops: CDR1 PRHDT, CDR2 FYEKMQ (reference sequence). CDR3 coding DNA: TGTGCCAGCAGCTTCGGGCTAGCGGGAGGCCTGGGGGAGCAGTACTTC. Translation gives CASSFGLAGGLGEQYF.

As concerns this clone: Compared with germline, one end of the junction differs, possibly owing to a read error. V is TRBV5-1 and J is TRBJ1-6; 7 bases line up with TRBD1. This CDR3 is built from 18 residues. CDR1 is SGHRS and CDR2 is YFSETQ in the germline V gene. CDR3 in DNA: TGCGCCAGCGGCTTGGGGTATGGGGACAGCTCCTATAATTCACCCCTCCACTTT. Translated, it gives CASGLGYGDSSYNSPLHF.

This clone came up once. The genes are TRBV5-1 and TRBJ2-3, with D perhaps assigned TRBD1 or TRBD2 (5 bases each). Germline V gene lookup returns CDR1 SGHRS and CDR2 YFSETQ. The CDR3 totals 17 residues. The V gene lost 0 bases and the J gene lost 1 base, with 15 bases spanning the gap. CDR3 in amino acids: CASSLAGPGRGTDTQYF. Here the CDR3 DNA reads TGCGCCAGCAGCTTGGCCGGACCGGGGCGGGGCACAGATACGCAGTATTTT. Variable domain in full (rest from reference TRBV5-1 and TRBJ2-3): KAGVTQTPRYLIKTRGQQVTLSCSPISGHRSVSWYQQTPGQGLQFLFEYFSETQRNKGNFPGRFSGRQFSNSRSEMNVSTLELGDSALYLCASSLAGPGRGTDTQYFGPGTRLTVL.

This clone appeared once. CDR3 loop: CASSLRPGAAGNTIYF. The CDR3 coding sequence is TGTGCCAGCAGCCTCAGGCCAGGGGCAGCTGGAAACACCATATATTTT. The genes are TRBV7-2 and TRBJ1-3; possibly TRBD1 for D (6 bases). This CDR3 region has 16 residues. V lost 5 bases and J 2 bases, leaving 16 bases between the germline ends. Germline V gives CDR1 SGHTA, CDR2 FQGNSA.

The J gene is TRBJ1-6, the V gene TRBV2; maybe TRBD1 (5 bases). V was trimmed by 10 bases and J by 7 bases, leaving 20 bases between them. Germline V gives CDR1 SNHLY, CDR2 FYNNEI. The CDR3 spans 15 residues. The CDR3 DNA reads as TGTGCCATCGGCTCCGGGACTAGCCCGAATTCACCCCTCCACTTT. This encodes CAIGSGTSPNSPLHF.

The chain is built from TRBV27 and TRBJ1-2; D is ambiguous. V lost 6 bases and J lost 4, with 12 bases in between. This CDR3 is built from 13 residues. CDR1 is MNHEY, CDR2 SMNVEV, per germline (reference sequence). CDR3 in DNA: TGTGCCAGCAGATCGGAAGCGGTCTATGGCTACACCTTC. Protein product: CASRSEAVYGYTF.

This chain connects TRBV6-5 to TRBJ2-1, with TRBD1 matching over 8 bases. Germline CDR1 reads MNHEY; CDR2 reads SVGAGI. V dropped 7 bases and J dropped 4; count of bases not matched to a gene: 6. CDR3 length: 14 amino acids. Here the CDR3 DNA reads TGTGCCAGCACCCCAGGGACAGGTTACAATGAGCAGTTCTTC. This translates into CASTPGTGYNEQFF.

This rearrangement joins TRBV18 to TRBJ2-7; perhaps TRBD1 as D (6 bases). In germline, CDR1 is KGHSH, CDR2 LQKENI. The germline V and J ends were trimmed by 4 bases and 2 bases, with 18 bases remaining between them. CDR3 length: 16 residues. CDR3 coding DNA: TGTGCCAGCTCACTGATGGGGGCACAACTTCCCTACGAGCAGTACTTC. It yields the protein CASSLMGAQLPYEQYF.

Regarding this clone: Other DNA sequences in this specimen translate into the identical CDR3. This chain joins TRBV18 and TRBJ1-3; D is ambiguous. V lost 3 bases to trimming and J lost 1 base, with 7 bases between them. Germline loops: CDR1 KGHSH, CDR2 LQKENI. The length of the CDR3 is 14 residues. CDR3 region: CASSPYGSGNTIYF. CDR3 DNA: TGTGCCAGCTCACCTTATGGGTCTGGAAACACCATATATTTT.

This clone appeared a few times. The chain combines TRBV30 with TRBJ1-1; 9 bases map to TRBD1. Trimming cost V 3 bases and J 10 bases; bases outside gene matches: 3. Germline V gives CDR1 GTSNPN, CDR2 SVGIG (reference sequence). This CDR3 comprises 11 residues. The DNA of the CDR3 is TGTGCCTGGAGCCTACAGGGGGCAGCTTTCTTT. Protein: CAWSLQGAAFF.

The gene calls are TRBV5-1 and TRBJ2-7, with D possibly TRBD1 on 6 matching bases. The CDR3 covers 16 residues. Germline V gene lookup returns CDR1 SGHRS and CDR2 YFSETQ. Trimming removed 4 bases from V and 0 bases from J, with 17 bases in between. This CDR3 is CASSPSTGVSSYEQYF. CDR3 DNA: TGCGCCAGCAGCCCCTCGACAGGTGTGAGCTCCTACGAGCAGTACTTC.

In regard to this clone: The sample holds other DNA sequences that translate to the same CDR3. The V gene is TRBV30, the J gene TRBJ2-1, with no clear D. Germline V gene lookup returns CDR1 GTSNPN and CDR2 SVGIG (reference sequence). CDR3 size: 11 residues. The germline V and J ends were trimmed by 3 bases and 4 bases, with 4 bases remaining between them. DNA of the CDR3: TGTGCCTGGAGCCCGTACAATGAGCAGTTCTTC. This encodes CAWSPYNEQFF.

The V gene is TRBV30, the J gene TRBJ2-6; a weak D match, TRBD1 (5 bases). The germline V and J ends were trimmed by 4 bases and 3 bases, with 13 bases remaining between them. Germline V gene data show CDR1 as GTSNPN and CDR2 as SVGIG (reference sequence). The CDR3 runs to 15 residues. The CDR3 nucleotides read TGTGCCTGGACCAGTGGGGCGTTTGGGGCCAACGTCCTGACTTTC. Translation gives CAWTSGAFGANVLTF.

The rearrangement uses TRBV5-1 and TRBJ1-4; D is unresolved. This CDR3 spans 14 amino acids. Looked up from germline, CDR1 is SGHRS and CDR2 is YFSETQ. Trimming cost V 2 bases and J 7 bases, with 12 bases left between them. The CDR3 protein is CASSFVPETEKLFF. The CDR3 DNA reads as TGCGCCAGCAGCTTTGTTCCGGAGACTGAAAAACTGTTTTTT. Full variable domain (outside the CDR3, taken from reference TRBV5-1 and TRBJ1-4): KAGVTQTPRYLIKTRGQQVTLSCSPISGHRSVSWYQQTPGQGLQFLFEYFSETQRNKGNFPGRFSGRQFSNSRSEMNVSTLELGDSALYLCASSFVPETEKLFFGSGTQLSVL.

In this sample, this clone turned up many times. The CDR3 DNA is TGTGCCAGTAGTACCCGACGCAATCAGCCCCAGCATTTT. Its translation: CASSTRRNQPQHF. The V and J genes are TRBV19 and TRBJ1-5; no definite D call. V dropped 4 bases and J dropped 2 bases, with 6 bases sitting between them. CDR3 length equals 13 residues. From germline, CDR1 is LNHDA and CDR2 SQIVND (reference sequence).

Only a few counts were recorded for this clone. V gene TRBV7-2 combines with J gene TRBJ1-6; no firm D call. V gave up 8 bases and J gave up 7 bases, with 6 bases separating them. The CDR3 runs 11 residues. Looked up from germline, CDR1 is SGHTA and CDR2 is FQGNSA. DNA for the CDR3: TGTGCCAGCGCCGGAAATTCACCCCTCCACTTT. The encoded protein is CASAGNSPLHF.

CDR3 nucleotides: TGTGCCATCAGGCTCGGGGGCGCGAACACCGGGGAGCTGTTTTTT. This gives the protein CAIRLGGANTGELFF. The chain joins TRBV10-3 to TRBJ2-2; D tentatively reads TRBD1 or TRBD2 (6 bases each). The CDR3 loop spans 15 amino acids. The V end lost 6 bases, the J end lost 0 bases, and 11 bases lay between the germline ends. Germline V gene sequence: CDR1 ENHRY, CDR2 SYGVKD.

V usage is TRBV19 and J usage is TRBJ1-6; D call uncertain. The CDR3 is 16 amino acids. Trimming took off 7 bases at V and 6 bases at J, with 19 bases between the two ends. Germline CDR1 and CDR2: LNHDA and SQIVND (reference sequence). The CDR3 loop reads CASKEQATLPNSPLHF. DNA of the CDR3: TGTGCCAGTAAGGAGCAGGCGACGTTGCCTAATTCACCCCTCCACTTT. The full variable domain, rest sourced from reference TRBV19 and TRBJ1-6, is DGGITQSPKYLFRKEGQNVTLSCEQNLNHDAMYWYRQDPGQGLRLIYYSQIVNDFQKGDIAEGYSVSREKKESFPLTVTSAQKNPTAFYLCASKEQATLPNSPLHFGNGTRLTVT.

This rearrangement joins TRBV4-1 to TRBJ2-7; 9 nucleotides agree with TRBD2. Germline V lookup: CDR1 MGHRA, CDR2 YSYEKL. The CDR3 spans 14 residues. J was trimmed by 2 bases and V by 4 bases; bases with no gene match: 3. CDR3 sequence (DNA): TGCGCCAGCAGCCTGCTAGCGGGGACCTACGAGCAGTACTTC. Translating gives CASSLLAGTYEQYF.

Comment on this clone: Within the sample, other DNA sequences also encode this same CDR3. The rearrangement uses TRBV5-1 and TRBJ1-1; possibly TRBD1 for D (5 bases). Germline values: CDR1 SGHRS, CDR2 YFSETQ. V lost 0 bases and J 0 bases, leaving 6 bases between the germline ends. This CDR3 spans 14 amino acids. DNA of the CDR3: TGCGCCAGCAGCTTGGACAGGCTGAACACTGAAGCTTTCTTT. Translating it yields CASSLDRLNTEAFF.

V and J are TRBV19 and TRBJ2-3, with 9 bases that match TRBD1. The V segment lost 5 bases and the J segment 2 bases; nucleotides outside the gene matches: 5. The CDR3 consists of 15 residues. Germline CDR1 LNHDA, CDR2 SQIVND (reference sequence). CDR3 protein: CASSETGGYTDTQYF. As DNA, the CDR3 is TGTGCCAGTAGTGAGACAGGGGGTTACACAGATACGCAGTATTTT.

The chain recombines TRBV5-5 with TRBJ1-5, with D possibly being TRBD1 (5 bases). The V gene's germline CDR1 is SGHKS and CDR2 YYEKEE (reference sequence). Trimming removed 1 base at V and 4 bases at J, with 12 bases between. The CDR3 totals 15 residues. The CDR3 loop reads CASSLSGTTNQPQHF. DNA for the CDR3: TGTGCCAGCAGCTTGTCCGGGACGACTAATCAGCCCCAGCATTTT.

The CDR3 nucleotides are TGTGCCAGTAGTACCGGACAGGGTTTCTATAATTCACCCCTCCACTTT. Translation: CASSTGQGFYNSPLHF. This chain links TRBV19 with TRBJ1-6; 8 bases are a match to TRBD1. V lost 4 bases and J lost 3; bases outside the gene matches: 5. CDR1 is LNHDA, CDR2 SQIVND, per germline (reference sequence). The CDR3 totals 16 residues.

The chain has TRBV4-1 and TRBJ2-7; TRBD1 matches at 7 bases. The CDR3 extends over 16 amino acids. Germline V gene lookup returns CDR1 MGHRA and CDR2 YSYEKL. V gave up 0 bases and J gave up 5 bases; unmatched junction bases: 10. The CDR3: CASSQDPRGRRDEQYF. As DNA, the CDR3 is TGCGCCAGCAGCCAAGATCCGAGGGGGCGCCGCGACGAGCAGTACTTC.

CDR3 DNA: TGCGCCAGCAGCCCGGGGTCCTACCCGGACAACTATGGCTACACCTTC. Translated: CASSPGSYPDNYGYTF. V is TRBV5-1 and J is TRBJ1-2; D gene uncertain. V lost 4 bases to trimming and J lost 2 bases, with 18 bases between them. The germline gives CDR1 SGHRS, CDR2 YFSETQ. This CDR3 is 16 amino acids long.

In this sample, this clone turned up once. The gene calls are TRBV10-3 and TRBJ2-5; 9 positions agree with TRBD2. This CDR3 has 15 residues. Germline values: CDR1 ENHRY, CDR2 SYGVKD. V lost 3 bases to trimming and J lost 6 bases; unmatched junction nucleotides: 8. The CDR3 spells CAISEASGKGKTQYF. The CDR3 nucleotides read TGTGCCATCAGTGAAGCTAGCGGGAAAGGGAAGACCCAGTACTTC.

The J gene is TRBJ1-1, the V gene TRBV10-3; D perhaps matches TRBD1 (6 bases). The CDR3 has 13 residues. In germline, CDR1 is ENHRY, CDR2 SYGVKD. V was cut by 6 bases and J by 4 bases, with 12 bases left in between. The CDR3 loop reads CAIRGARGTEAFF. The CDR3 DNA reads TGTGCCATCAGGGGGGCCCGAGGCACTGAAGCTTTCTTT.